Listed below are T cell receptor beta chains from one sample, sequenced in a study of cytomegalovirus exposure and HLA in healthy donors. Assay used: immunoSEQ multiplex PCR; TCRdb lists only in-frame clones, some missing. In all, the sample yields tens of thousands of clones. Sequencing was performed on PBMCs. Source of these receptors: a male donor in good health and CMV-seropositive. Each CDR3 is given with its conserved first and last residue. The D gene is left open where the match is weak.

d_call	j_call	v_call	cdr3_aa	cdr3_nt
TRBD2	TRBJ2-5	TRBV30	CAWSGLAGGETQYF	TGTGCCTGGAGTGGCCTAGCGGGGGGGGAGACCCAGTACTTC
TRBD1	TRBJ1-4	TRBV30	CAWNEQGLRETNEKLFF	TGTGCCTGGAACGAACAGGGGTTGCGTGAAACTAATGAAAAACTGTTTTTT
TRBD2	TRBJ2-6	TRBV28	CASLTAGQGGRVLTF	TGTGCCAGCCTCACAGCGGGGCAGGGTGGCCGCGTCCTGACTTTC
TRBD2	TRBJ2-1	TRBV4-1	CASSQDPGLAGLYNEQFF	TGCGCCAGCAGCCAAGATCCAGGACTAGCGGGGCTCTACAATGAGCAGTTCTTC
-	TRBJ1-1	TRBV28	CASSIRRTNTEAFF	TGTGCCAGCAGTATCCGACGGACTAACACTGAAGCTTTCTTT
TRBD2	TRBJ2-7	TRBV4-3	CASSQERGVAGDEQYF	TGCGCCAGCAGCCAAGAACGGGGGGTGGCCGGCGACGAGCAGTACTTC
-	TRBJ2-2	TRBV7-3	CASSFLTNTGELFF	TGTGCCAGCAGCTTTCTAACGAACACCGGGGAGCTGTTTTTT
-	TRBJ1-1	TRBV5-1	CASSLLGQLNTEAFF	TGCGCCAGCAGCTTGCTTGGGCAACTGAACACTGAAGCTTTCTTT
-	TRBJ1-1	TRBV6-1	CATLGVTTEAFF	TGTGCCACCCTGGGCGTGACGACTGAAGCTTTCTTT
-	TRBJ2-7	TRBV6-6	CASSYGTGFYEQYF	TGTGCCAGCAGTTACGGGACTGGATTCTACGAGCAGTACTTC
-	TRBJ2-6	TRBV9	CASSVEQSSGANVLTF	TGTGCCAGCAGCGTAGAACAGAGCTCTGGGGCCAACGTCCTGACTTTC
-	TRBJ1-3	TRBV4-3	CASSQGGAYGNTIYF	TGCGCCAGCAGCCAAGGCGGGGCTTACGGAAACACCATATATTTT
-	TRBJ2-5	TRBV5-1	CASSFGEVPQETQYF	TGCGCCAGCAGCTTCGGGGAGGTCCCTCAAGAGACCCAGTACTTC
TRBD2	TRBJ2-5	TRBV30	CAEASGLGETQYF	TGTGCAGAGGCTAGCGGGCTTGGGGAGACCCAGTACTTC
TRBD1	TRBJ2-5	TRBV29-1	CSVRTGRETQYF	TGCAGCGTTAGGACAGGGAGAGAGACCCAGTACTTC
-	TRBJ2-7	TRBV19	CASSAQGRELTYEQYF	TGTGCCAGTAGCGCACAGGGTCGAGAGCTGACCTACGAGCAGTACTTC
-	TRBJ1-2	TRBV29-1	CSVETGHYGYTF	TGCAGCGTTGAGACAGGCCACTATGGCTACACCTTC
TRBD1	TRBJ1-4	TRBV5-1	CASSVGTGGNEKLFF	TGCGCCAGCAGCGTCGGGACAGGGGGAAATGAAAAACTGTTTTTT
-	TRBJ1-5	TRBV19	CATLDSYNQPQHF	TGTGCCACACTGGACAGCTACAATCAGCCCCAGCATTTT
-	TRBJ2-1	TRBV18	CASSPNRAPNYNEQFF	TGTGCCAGCTCACCCAACAGGGCTCCTAACTACAATGAGCAGTTCTTC
-	TRBJ1-2	TRBV5-6	CASSLGAGGYTF	TGTGCCAGCAGCTTGGGGGCAGGTGGCTACACCTTC
-	TRBJ2-7	TRBV10-1	CASSVTVTVVAYEQYF	TGCGCCAGCAGTGTAACAGTGACAGTAGTCGCCTACGAGCAGTACTTC
TRBD1	TRBJ2-7	TRBV5-1	CASSLGTGEEFYEQYF	TGCGCCAGCAGCTTGGGGACAGGGGAAGAATTCTACGAGCAGTACTTC
TRBD1	TRBJ2-7	TRBV11-2	CASSLWTGADEQYF	TGTGCCAGCAGCTTATGGACAGGGGCGGACGAGCAGTACTTC
-	TRBJ2-3	TRBV6-1	CASNIQQASTDTQYF	TGTGCCAGCAATATCCAGCAGGCGAGCACAGATACGCAGTATTTT
TRBD1	TRBJ1-2	TRBV10-3	CAIMDGTGGYGYTF	TGTGCCATCATGGATGGGACAGGGGGCTATGGCTACACCTTC
TRBD2	TRBJ2-2	TRBV28	CASRRTGGPTSGELFF	TGTGCCAGCAGACGGACGGGGGGGCCTACGTCCGGGGAGCTGTTTTTT
-	TRBJ1-1	TRBV19	CASSIVQRGNTEAFF	TGTGCCAGTAGTATAGTCCAGAGAGGGAACACTGAAGCTTTCTTT
-	TRBJ1-2	TRBV6-1	CASRGSGDYYGYTF	TGTGCCAGCAGGGGGTCAGGGGATTACTATGGCTACACCTTC
-	TRBJ1-2	TRBV27	CASSLIGRGYGYTF	TGTGCCAGCAGTTTAATCGGGAGGGGGTATGGCTACACCTTC
TRBD2	TRBJ2-7	TRBV2	CASTGGSSYEQYF	TGTGCCAGCACGGGCGGGAGCTCCTACGAGCAGTACTTC
-	TRBJ2-5	TRBV21-1	CASHQSPGFRETQYF	TGTGCCAGCCATCAGTCACCAGGCTTTCGAGAGACCCAGTACTTC
-	TRBJ1-1	TRBV21-1	CASSKRFSRGDRNTEAFF	TGTGCCAGCAGCAAACGGTTTTCTCGTGGAGACAGGAACACTGAAGCTTTCTTT
-	TRBJ2-7	TRBV5-4	CASSLTGHREQYF	TGTGCCAGCAGCCTTACGGGACACCGCGAGCAGTACTTC
-	TRBJ2-4	TRBV6-6	CASSYLGQEGNIQYF	TGTGCCAGCAGTTATCTCGGACAGGAGGGGAACATTCAGTACTTC
TRBD1	TRBJ2-7	TRBV29-1	CSATGGYSYEQYF	TGCAGCGCTACAGGGGGCTATTCCTACGAGCAGTACTTC
-	TRBJ1-1	TRBV9	CASSVAWNTEAFF	TGTGCCAGCAGCGTAGCTTGGAACACTGAAGCTTTCTTT
-	TRBJ1-5	TRBV5-1	CASSLGQGGQPQHF	TGCGCCAGCAGCTTGGGCCAGGGAGGGCAGCCCCAGCATTTT
TRBD1	TRBJ2-6	TRBV19	CASSIALTGVGANVLTF	TGTGCCAGTAGTATAGCCCTGACAGGGGTTGGGGCCAACGTCCTGACTTTC
TRBD2	TRBJ2-5	TRBV4-3	CASTPMGKRGGRTQYF	TGCGCCAGCACCCCTATGGGGAAGCGGGGGGGTCGGACCCAGTACTTC
-	TRBJ1-1	TRBV30	CAWKRVLMNTEAFF	TGTGCCTGGAAGAGGGTTCTAATGAACACTGAAGCTTTCTTT
TRBD2	TRBJ2-3	TRBV30	CAWGGLAGTQYF	TGTGCCTGGGGCGGACTAGCGGGGACGCAGTATTTT
TRBD1	TRBJ2-7	TRBV4-1	CASSQDRGIAYEQYF	TGCGCCAGCAGCCAAGACAGGGGGATCGCCTACGAGCAGTACTTC
TRBD2	TRBJ2-3	TRBV5-6	CASSDRGLAATDTQYF	TGTGCCAGCAGCGACCGGGGACTAGCGGCCACAGATACGCAGTATTTT
TRBD1	TRBJ1-5	TRBV4-2	CASSHEGAVGQPQHF	TGTGCCAGCAGCCACGAGGGGGCGGTGGGACAGCCCCAGCATTTT
-	TRBJ2-7	TRBV4-3	CASSQEGRTDYEQYF	TGCGCCAGCAGCCAAGAAGGAAGGACAGACTACGAGCAGTACTTC
TRBD2	TRBJ2-1	TRBV5-1	CASSFGSGGYNEQFF	TGCGCCAGCAGCTTTGGTAGCGGGGGGTACAATGAGCAGTTCTTC
-	TRBJ1-6	TRBV18	CASSLGGDSPLHF	TGTGCCAGCTCACTCGGAGGGGATTCACCCCTCCACTTT
-	TRBJ1-3	TRBV11-2	CASGQWANGGNTIYF	TGTGCCAGCGGCCAATGGGCTAACGGTGGAAACACCATATATTTT
-	TRBJ2-7	TRBV18	CASSPPAGWEQYF	TGTGCCAGCTCACCACCGGCAGGTTGGGAGCAGTACTTC
-	TRBJ1-1	TRBV5-4	CASSGTGLSEAFF	TGTGCCAGCAGCGGTACAGGGTTGTCTGAAGCTTTCTTT
-	TRBJ1-1	TRBV18	CASSPSEGLSTEAFF	TGTGCCAGCTCACCGTCGGAGGGTTTGAGCACTGAAGCTTTCTTT
-	TRBJ2-1	TRBV4-3	CASSQGGGEEGYNEQFF	TGCGCCAGCAGCCAAGGGGGCGGGGAGGAGGGGTACAATGAGCAGTTCTTC
-	TRBJ1-5	TRBV5-1	CASRRDSNQPQHF	TGCGCCAGCCGCCGGGACTCCAATCAGCCCCAGCATTTT
TRBD1	TRBJ1-2	TRBV30	CAWNPGTGTSGYTF	TGTGCCTGGAACCCTGGGACAGGGACCAGTGGCTACACCTTC
-	TRBJ2-5	TRBV11-2	CASSLISARGETQYF	TGTGCCAGCAGCCTCATTAGTGCCCGGGGTGAGACCCAGTACTTC
-	TRBJ2-2	TRBV2	CASSERGRENTGELFF	TGTGCCAGCAGTGAAAGGGGTAGGGAGAACACCGGGGAGCTGTTTTTT
TRBD1	TRBJ2-7	TRBV4-2	CASSQDGGTGTYEQYF	TGTGCCAGCAGCCAAGATGGCGGGACAGGGACTTACGAGCAGTACTTC